The 24 T cell receptor beta chains given below trace back to one sample, sequenced in a study of response to subunit inactivated influenza vaccine. One entry per CDR3 protein, called by TCRdb with MiXCR from the RT-PCR reads. The table has around 250,000 distinct CDR3 sequences, approximately 12% seen once. The specimen comprised non-naive T cells sorted from PBMCs, sampled roughly 15 days before vaccination. Every receptor here comes from a man aged 45-60 years who received an inactivated influenza vaccine.

This clonotype was picked up a small number of times. The chain has TRBV5-4 and TRBJ2-3; TRBD1 agrees at 9 bases. J gave up 5 bases and V 4 bases, and 5 bases lay outside the gene matches. This CDR3 spans 14 amino acids. Germline V gene lookup returns CDR1 SGHNT and CDR2 YYREEE (reference sequence). For the CDR3, the DNA is TGTGCCAGCAGCCGGGGACAGGGTGTAGATACGCAGTATTTT. This sequence encodes CASSRGQGVDTQYF.

This clonotype was seen more than once but under ten times. The J gene is TRBJ2-7, the V gene TRBV5-1; D not certain. Per germline, CDR1 SGHRS and CDR2 YFSETQ. This CDR3 region has 15 residues. With 0 bases removed from V and 0 bases from J, the gap between germline ends came to 10 bases. CDR3 in DNA: TGCGCCAGCAGCTTGGACCAGCCTGCCTCCTACGAGCAGTACTTC. It yields the protein CASSLDQPASYEQYF.

This clonotype was seen a few times. The genes are TRBV20-1 and TRBJ2-7, with 9 nucleotides matching TRBD1. V lost 6 bases and J lost 4; bases outside the gene matches: 7. CDR3 length: 13 residues. From germline, CDR1 is DFQATT and CDR2 SNEGSKA (reference sequence). CDR3 nucleotide sequence: TGCAGTGCAAATACCGGACAGGGGTACGAGCAGTACTTC. This encodes CSANTGQGYEQYF.

This clonotype was counted between two and nine times. The chain uses TRBV18 and TRBJ2-1; 11 nucleotides align to TRBD2. V was clipped by 7 bases and J by 1 base; unmatched bases: 3. The CDR3 loop spans 15 amino acids. Germline V gene lookup returns CDR1 KGHSH and CDR2 LQKENI. The CDR3 is CASWIAGGSYNEQFF. The CDR3 DNA reads as TGTGCCAGCTGGATAGCGGGGGGGTCCTACAATGAGCAGTTCTTC.

This clonotype was observed a handful of times. The chain has TRBV7-8 and TRBJ2-1, with 8 bases identical to TRBD1. J lost 6 bases, V lost 9 bases, and 13 bases had no gene match. CDR1 SGHVS and CDR2 FQNEAQ come from the germline V gene. The CDR3 has 15 residues. The CDR3 sequence: CASRSGGVNRNEQFF. The CDR3, as DNA: TGTGCCAGTCGCTCAGGGGGCGTAAACCGCAATGAGCAGTTCTTC.

This clonotype has a handful of counts. The chain links TRBV6-1 to TRBJ2-3; TRBD1 matches 7 bases. Trimming took 8 bases from V and 7 from J; bases not matched to a gene: 12. The CDR3 runs to 14 residues. Germline CDR1 is MNHNS and CDR2 is SASEGT. CDR3 sequence (DNA): TGTGCCAGCGCAACAGGGGCTCTAGGCAATACGCAGTATTTT. Translated: CASATGALGNTQYF.

This clonotype was detected only a few times. This chain links TRBV20-1 with TRBJ2-7; TRBD1 agrees at 8 bases. Germline V gene data show CDR1 as DFQATT and CDR2 as SNEGSKA (reference sequence). This CDR3 is built from 13 residues. Losses at the gene ends were 4 bases for V and 2 bases for J; bases not matched to a gene: 4. CDR3 in amino acids: CSANQGAAYEQYF. The CDR3 region has the DNA TGCAGTGCTAACCAGGGGGCAGCCTACGAGCAGTACTTC.

Only a few counts were recorded for this clonotype. The V gene is TRBV29-1, the J gene TRBJ2-1, with TRBD2 matching 15 bases. The J segment lost 9 bases and the V segment lost 6 bases, leaving 9 bases of the junction unmatched. Germline assignment: CDR1 SQVTM and CDR2 ANQGSEA. There are 15 residues in the CDR3. The CDR3 bases are TGCAGCGTCAGCGGACTAGCGGGAGGGCTCGGTGAGCAGTTCTTC. Protein: CSVSGLAGGLGEQFF.

V and J are TRBV20-1 and TRBJ2-7; 13 nucleotides match TRBD2. The CDR3 has 14 residues. V shed 5 bases, J shed 4 bases, and the junction held 5 bases outside the gene matches. CDR1 and CDR2 from the germline V gene are DFQATT and SNEGSKA (reference sequence). This chain's CDR3 is CSALGLAGEYEQYF. The CDR3 nucleotides are TGCAGTGCTCTCGGACTAGCGGGAGAGTACGAGCAGTACTTC.

This clonotype was seen more than once but under ten times. The genes are TRBV6-2 or TRBV6-3 and TRBJ2-4; D call uncertain. V lost 6 bases and J 6 bases, leaving 15 bases between the germline ends. The CDR3 length is 14 residues. The germline gives CDR1 MNHEY, CDR2 SVGEGT. The CDR3, as DNA: TGTGCCAGCAGACGAACTGGATGGGGAAACATTCAGTACTTC. Translation gives CASRRTGWGNIQYF.

The chain has TRBV28 and TRBJ2-1, with 11 bases matching TRBD2. V was clipped by 7 bases and J by 9 bases; unmatched bases: 14. This CDR3 is 16 amino acids long. The germline gives CDR1 MDHEN, CDR2 SYDVKM. The CDR3 nucleotides are TGTGCCAGCACGCCAGGGACTAGCGGTACCCTGAGTGAGCAGTTCTTC. This translates into CASTPGTSGTLSEQFF.

There are a few counts of this clonotype. The chain has TRBV18 and TRBJ1-5, with TRBD1 matching over 10 bases. V was clipped by 8 bases and J by 2 bases; unmatched bases: 3. Germline V gives CDR1 KGHSH, CDR2 LQKENI. This CDR3 region has 14 residues. CDR3 in amino acids: CASGGTGGNQPQHF. CDR3 coding DNA: TGTGCCAGCGGCGGGACAGGGGGCAATCAGCCCCAGCATTTT.

This clonotype was detected only a few times. The chain uses TRBV7-2 and TRBJ2-1; 8 bases line up with TRBD2. This CDR3 is 16 amino acids long. Unmatched junction bases numbered 8, after V lost 1 base and J lost 6 bases. Per the germline V gene, CDR1 is SGHTA and CDR2 is FQGNSA. The CDR3 bases are TGTGCCAGCAGCTTAGTAAACAGCGGGAGTGGCAATGAGCAGTTCTTC. As protein: CASSLVNSGSGNEQFF.

Only a few counts were recorded for this clonotype. V and J are TRBV20-1 and TRBJ1-5; D unclear. The CDR3 is 14 residues long. V lost 1 base and J 0 bases, leaving 7 bases between the germline ends. CDR1 is DFQATT and CDR2 is SNEGSKA in the germline V gene (reference sequence). CDR3 DNA: TGCAGTGCTAGAGCGTTATATAGCAATCAGCCCCAGCATTTT. Its protein is CSARALYSNQPQHF.

This rearrangement joins TRBV20-1 to TRBJ2-4; 8 nucleotides align to TRBD2. Germline-derived CDR1 and CDR2 are DFQATT and SNEGSKA (reference sequence). The CDR3 spans 13 residues. Trimming removed 7 bases from V and 0 bases from J; junction bases left unmatched: 2. The CDR3 sequence: CSVAGPAKNIQYF. Here the CDR3 DNA reads TGCAGTGTAGCGGGGCCAGCCAAAAACATTCAGTACTTC.

The sample holds many counts of this clonotype. This chain links TRBV7-2 with TRBJ2-3; no definite D call. CDR3 size: 17 residues. In germline, CDR1 is SGHTA, CDR2 FQGNSA. V was pared by 5 bases and J by 4 bases, with 22 bases between. CDR3 DNA: TGTGCCAGCAGCCTCAGGTCCCCCATTTTGTGGGCAGATACGCAGTATTTT. Translation gives CASSLRSPILWADTQYF.

This clonotype has at least ten counts. CDR3 region: CSVDPTEGTEAFF. In nucleotides, the CDR3 is TGCAGCGTTGATCCGACAGAGGGGACTGAAGCTTTCTTT. This chain connects TRBV29-1 to TRBJ1-1, with D perhaps TRBD1 (5 bases). Germline CDR1 is SQVTM and CDR2 is ANQGSEA. V lost 3 bases and J 5 bases, leaving 13 bases between the germline ends. This CDR3 is built from 13 residues.

In this sample, this clonotype turned up a few times. This chain joins TRBV6-2 or TRBV6-3 and TRBJ2-5; no reliable D call. The length of the CDR3 is 17 residues. CDR1 is MNHEY and CDR2 is SVGEGT in the germline V gene. V was pared by 0 bases and J by 5 bases, with 19 bases between. The chain's CDR3 is CASSYSFRIRSWETQYF. In nucleotides, the CDR3 is TGTGCCAGCAGTTACTCTTTTAGGATTCGGAGTTGGGAGACCCAGTACTTC.

The table lists this clonotype with a few counts. The chain uses TRBV11-2 and TRBJ2-7, with unresolved D. The length of the CDR3 is 13 residues. The V and J ends lost 6 bases and 6 bases respectively, with 15 bases between them. The germline V gene encodes CDR1 SGHAT and CDR2 FQNNGV. Here the CDR3 reads CASSFTPVGEQYF. The CDR3 bases are TGTGCCAGCAGTTTTACTCCGGTTGGCGAGCAGTACTTC.

This clonotype has only a few counts. The J gene is TRBJ1-3, the V gene TRBV29-1, with D unresolved. The CDR3 is made up of 11 amino acids. V was trimmed by 7 bases and J by 3 bases, leaving 7 bases between them. Germline assignment: CDR1 SQVTM and CDR2 ANQGSEA. CDR3 nucleotide sequence: TGCAGCGGAAGATTTGGAAACACCATATATTTT. It is translated as CSGRFGNTIYF.

The rearrangement uses TRBV7-9 and TRBJ1-4; D call uncertain. The CDR3 totals 14 residues. CDR1 is SEHNR and CDR2 is FQNEAQ in the germline V gene (reference sequence). V lost 3 bases and J 3 bases, leaving 8 bases between the germline ends. CDR3 nucleotides: TGTGCCAGCAGCTTGGGAGCTTCTAATGAAAAACTGTTTTTT. As protein: CASSLGASNEKLFF.

This clonotype was detected a few times. The CDR3: CASRTGTANTEAFF. CDR3 DNA sequence: TGTGCCAGCAGGACCGGGACCGCCAACACTGAAGCTTTCTTT. The chain links TRBV6-1 to TRBJ1-1; TRBD1 might be the D (5 bases). The CDR3 covers 14 residues. The ends were cut back, 6 bases at V and 2 bases at J, with 13 bases in the middle. Germline loops: CDR1 MNHNS, CDR2 SASEGT.

This clonotype was picked up a small number of times. The J gene is TRBJ2-5, the V gene TRBV7-8; no clear D gene. In germline, CDR1 is SGHVS, CDR2 FQNEAQ. This CDR3 region has 13 residues. The V and J ends lost 2 bases and 3 bases respectively, with 7 bases between them. CDR3 DNA sequence: TGTGCCAGCAGCTTACGGGCAAAAGAGACCCAGTACTTC. It yields the protein CASSLRAKETQYF.

This clonotype has a count of ten or more. This chain connects TRBV24-1 to TRBJ2-1, with 13 bases fitting TRBD2. This CDR3 is 17 amino acids long. V gave up 4 bases and J gave up 0 bases; unmatched junction bases: 2. Germline lookup yields CDR1 KGHDR and CDR2 SFDVKD. DNA of the CDR3: TGTGCCACCAGTGACGGACTAGCGGGAGTCTCCTACAATGAGCAGTTCTTC. As protein: CATSDGLAGVSYNEQFF.